The 3 T cell receptor beta chains given below trace back to one sample, sequenced in a study of metastatic and nonmetastatic thyroid tumors. Not a single patient had been given any form of treatment at any point before undergoing thyroid surgery. TCRdb recomputed clones from the PCR reads via MiXCR. The sample includes about 9,400 clones, approximately 31% seen only once; the top ten take around 15%. The sequenced sample was adjacent normal tissue. These receptors came from a female donor with papillary thyroid cancer or a benign thyroid nodule (not recorded which). Some clones in this sample may be carry-over from other donors' samples.

By sample fraction, this clone is large (0.1 to 1%). The gene calls are TRBV30 and TRBJ1-6; D not certain. CDR1 is GTSNPN and CDR2 is SVGIG in the germline V gene (reference sequence). This CDR3 has 13 residues. V dropped 2 bases and J dropped 6 bases, with 8 bases sitting between them. In DNA, the CDR3 is TGTGCCTGGAGTAGCGGAATTAATTCACCCCTCCACTTT. Its translation: CAWSSGINSPLHF.

This rearrangement joins TRBV10-1 to TRBJ1-3; 11 bases align to TRBD1. The CDR3 is 17 residues long. V was clipped by 7 bases and J by 4 bases; unmatched bases: 12. Germline loops: CDR1 WNHNN, CDR2 SYGVQD (reference sequence). The CDR3 is CASKREGQGASGNTIYF. CDR3 nucleotides: TGCGCCAGCAAGAGGGAAGGACAGGGGGCGTCCGGAAACACCATATATTTT.

V gene TRBV7-7 combines with J gene TRBJ2-7, with 11 nucleotides matching TRBD2. CDR1 is SSHAT, CDR2 FNYEAQ, per germline (reference sequence). The CDR3 has 15 residues. After removal of 6 bases from V and 4 bases from J, the junction contained 8 bases not matched to a gene. CDR3 sequence reads: CASRLLAGGRYEQYF. The CDR3 nucleotides are TGTGCCAGCAGGCTGCTAGCGGGAGGTAGGTACGAGCAGTACTTC.